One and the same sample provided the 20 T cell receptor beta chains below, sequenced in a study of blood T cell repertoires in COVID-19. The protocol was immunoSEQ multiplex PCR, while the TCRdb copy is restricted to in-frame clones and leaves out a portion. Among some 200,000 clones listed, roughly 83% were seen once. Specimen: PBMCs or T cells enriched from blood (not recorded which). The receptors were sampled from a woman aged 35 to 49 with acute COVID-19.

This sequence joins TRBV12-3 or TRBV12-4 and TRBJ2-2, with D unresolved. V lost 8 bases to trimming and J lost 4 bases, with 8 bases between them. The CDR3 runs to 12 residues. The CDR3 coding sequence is TGTGCCAGCTCATTACTCACCGGGGAGCTGTTTTTT. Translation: CASSLLTGELFF.

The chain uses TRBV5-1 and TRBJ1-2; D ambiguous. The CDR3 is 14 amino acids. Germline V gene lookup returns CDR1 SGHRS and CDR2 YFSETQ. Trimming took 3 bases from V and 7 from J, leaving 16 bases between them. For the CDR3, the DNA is TGCGCCAGCAGCTCGGTCCCGGGAGCCGCTGGCTACACCTTC. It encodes CASSSVPGAAGYTF.

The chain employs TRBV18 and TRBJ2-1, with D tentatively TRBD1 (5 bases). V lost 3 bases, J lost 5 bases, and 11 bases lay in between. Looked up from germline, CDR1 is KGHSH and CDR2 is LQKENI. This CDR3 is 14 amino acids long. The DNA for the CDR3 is TGTGCCAGCTCACCGGGGCCACGTCACAATGAGCAGTTCTTC. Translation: CASSPGPRHNEQFF.

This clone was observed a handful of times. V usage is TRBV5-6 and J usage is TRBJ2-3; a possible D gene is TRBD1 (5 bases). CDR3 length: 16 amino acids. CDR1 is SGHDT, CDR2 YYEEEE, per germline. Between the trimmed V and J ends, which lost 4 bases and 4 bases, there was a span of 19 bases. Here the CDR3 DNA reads TGTGCCAGCAGCCCTCTGGGGAAGGGGTCGGCAGATACGCAGTATTTT. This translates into CASSPLGKGSADTQYF.

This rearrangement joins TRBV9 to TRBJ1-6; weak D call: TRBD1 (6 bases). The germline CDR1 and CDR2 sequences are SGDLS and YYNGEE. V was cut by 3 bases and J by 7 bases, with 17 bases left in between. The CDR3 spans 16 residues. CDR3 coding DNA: TGTGCCAGCAGCGGCCTGGGGGCCAGCGGAAATTCACCCCTCCACTTT. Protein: CASSGLGASGNSPLHF.

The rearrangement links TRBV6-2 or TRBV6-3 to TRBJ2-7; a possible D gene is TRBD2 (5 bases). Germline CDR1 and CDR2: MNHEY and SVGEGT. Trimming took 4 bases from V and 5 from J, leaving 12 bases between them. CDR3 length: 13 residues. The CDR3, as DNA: TGTGCCAGCAGTTCGGCGGGTCATAACGAGCAGTACTTC. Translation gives CASSSAGHNEQYF.

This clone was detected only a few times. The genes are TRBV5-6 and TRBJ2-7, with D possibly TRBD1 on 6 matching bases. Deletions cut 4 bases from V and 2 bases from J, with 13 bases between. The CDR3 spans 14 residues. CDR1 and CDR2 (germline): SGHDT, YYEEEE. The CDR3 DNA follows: TGTGCCAGCAGCCCCCAGGGGATAGCCTACGAGCAGTACTTC. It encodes CASSPQGIAYEQYF.

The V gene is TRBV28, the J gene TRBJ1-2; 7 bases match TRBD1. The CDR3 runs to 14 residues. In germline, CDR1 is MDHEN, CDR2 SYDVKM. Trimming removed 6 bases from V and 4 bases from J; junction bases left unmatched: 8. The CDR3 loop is CASSQGTVGYGYTF. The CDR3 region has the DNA TGTGCCAGCAGCCAAGGGACAGTCGGCTATGGCTACACCTTC.

For the CDR3, the DNA is TGTGCCAGCAGTCCCACATTCATCAGGGGCGGAGGTCAGCCCCAGCATTTT. It specifies CASSPTFIRGGGQPQHF. This chain joins TRBV28 and TRBJ1-5; weak D call: TRBD1 (6 bases). CDR1 is MDHEN and CDR2 is SYDVKM in the germline V gene. This CDR3 region has 17 residues. Trimming took off 5 bases at V and 6 bases at J, with 23 bases between the two ends.

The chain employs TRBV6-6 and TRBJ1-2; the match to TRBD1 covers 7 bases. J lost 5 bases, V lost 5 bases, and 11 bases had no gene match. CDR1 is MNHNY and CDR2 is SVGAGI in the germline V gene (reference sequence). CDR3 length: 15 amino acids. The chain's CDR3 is CASSPDRPRSYGYTF. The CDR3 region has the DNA TGTGCCAGCAGTCCGGACAGGCCTAGGAGTTATGGCTACACCTTC.

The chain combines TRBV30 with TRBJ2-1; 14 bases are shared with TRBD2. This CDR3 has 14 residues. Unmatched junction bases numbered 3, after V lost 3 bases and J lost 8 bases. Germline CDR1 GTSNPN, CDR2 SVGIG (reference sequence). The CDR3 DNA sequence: TGTGCCTGGAGGACTAGCGGGAGGGGGTATGAGCAGTTCTTC. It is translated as CAWRTSGRGYEQFF.

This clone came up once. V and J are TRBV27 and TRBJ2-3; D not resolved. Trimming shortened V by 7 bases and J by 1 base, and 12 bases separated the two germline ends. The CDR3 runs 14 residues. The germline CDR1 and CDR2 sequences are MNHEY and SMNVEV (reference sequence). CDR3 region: CASTQFAGTDTQYF. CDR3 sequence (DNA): TGTGCCAGCACCCAATTTGCGGGCACAGATACGCAGTATTTT.

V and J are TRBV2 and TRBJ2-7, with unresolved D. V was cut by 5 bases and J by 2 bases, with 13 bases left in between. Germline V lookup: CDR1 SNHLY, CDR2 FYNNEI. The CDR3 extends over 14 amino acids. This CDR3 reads CASSTPTETYEQYF. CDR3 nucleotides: TGTGCCAGCAGTACTCCTACTGAGACCTACGAGCAGTACTTC.

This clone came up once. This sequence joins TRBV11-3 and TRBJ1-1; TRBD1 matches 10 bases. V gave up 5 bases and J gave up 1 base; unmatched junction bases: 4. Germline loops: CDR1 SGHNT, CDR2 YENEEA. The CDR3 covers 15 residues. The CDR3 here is CASSARDRGNTEAFF. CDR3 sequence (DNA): TGTGCCAGCAGCGCGCGGGACAGGGGGAACACTGAAGCTTTCTTT. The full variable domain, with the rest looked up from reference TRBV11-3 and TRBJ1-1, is EAGVVQSPRYKIIEKKQPVAFWCNPISGHNTLYWYLQNLGQGPELLIRYENEEAVDDSQLPKDRFSAERLKGVDSTLKIQPAELGDSAVYLCASSARDRGNTEAFFGQGTRLTVV.

CDR3 region: CASNQRGSTDTQYF. The DNA of the CDR3 is TGTGCCAGCAACCAGCGGGGCAGCACAGATACGCAGTATTTT. The chain recombines TRBV5-4 with TRBJ2-3, with TRBD2 matching over 7 bases. CDR1 is SGHNT and CDR2 is YYREEE in the germline V gene (reference sequence). This CDR3 is built from 14 residues. V lost 6 bases and J lost 0; bases outside the gene matches: 4.

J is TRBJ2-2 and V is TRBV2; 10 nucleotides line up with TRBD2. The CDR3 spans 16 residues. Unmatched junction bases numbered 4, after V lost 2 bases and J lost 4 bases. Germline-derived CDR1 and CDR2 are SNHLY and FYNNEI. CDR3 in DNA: TGTGCCAGCAGTGAACTAGCGGGAGTGGCCACCGGGGAGCTGTTTTTT. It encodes CASSELAGVATGELFF.

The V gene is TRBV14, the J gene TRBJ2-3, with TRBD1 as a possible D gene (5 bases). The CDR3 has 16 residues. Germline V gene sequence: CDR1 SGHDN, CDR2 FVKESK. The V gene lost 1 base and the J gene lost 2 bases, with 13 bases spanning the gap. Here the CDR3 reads CASSQGSGAHTDTQYF. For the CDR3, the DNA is TGTGCCAGCAGCCAAGGGTCTGGGGCCCACACAGATACGCAGTATTTT. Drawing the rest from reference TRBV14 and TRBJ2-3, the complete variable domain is EAGVTQFPSHSVIEKGQTVTLRCDPISGHDNLYWYRRVMGKEIKFLLHFVKESKQDESGMPNNRFLAERTGGTYSTLKVQPAELEDSGVYFCASSQGSGAHTDTQYFGPGTRLTVL.

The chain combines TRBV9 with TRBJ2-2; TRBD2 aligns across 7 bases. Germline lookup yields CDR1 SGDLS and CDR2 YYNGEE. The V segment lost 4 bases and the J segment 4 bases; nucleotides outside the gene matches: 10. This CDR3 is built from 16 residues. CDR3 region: CASSPSGGLVTGELFF. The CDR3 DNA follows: TGTGCCAGCAGCCCATCCGGCGGACTAGTCACCGGGGAGCTGTTTTTT.

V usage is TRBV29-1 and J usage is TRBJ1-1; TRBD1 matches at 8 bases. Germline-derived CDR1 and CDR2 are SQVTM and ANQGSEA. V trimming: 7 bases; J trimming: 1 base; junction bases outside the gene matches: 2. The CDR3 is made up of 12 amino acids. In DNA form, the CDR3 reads TGCAGCGCACAGGGGGGGAACACTGAAGCTTTCTTT. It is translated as CSAQGGNTEAFF.

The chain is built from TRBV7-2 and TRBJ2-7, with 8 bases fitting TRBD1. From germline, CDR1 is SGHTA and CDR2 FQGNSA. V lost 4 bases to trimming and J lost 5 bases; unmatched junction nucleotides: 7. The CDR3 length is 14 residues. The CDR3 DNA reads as TGTGCCAGCAGCTCCCGGACAGGGTACGACGAGCAGTACTTC. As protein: CASSSRTGYDEQYF. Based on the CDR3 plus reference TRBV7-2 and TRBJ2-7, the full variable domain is GAGVSQSPSNKVTEKGKDVELRCDPISGHTALYWYRQSLGQGLEFLIYFQGNSAPDKSGLPSDRFSAERTGGSVSTLTIQRTQQEDSAVYLCASSSRTGYDEQYFGPGTRLTVT.